Below are 22 T cell receptor beta chains sequenced from a single sample in a study of long-term antiretroviral therapy in people with HIV. The libraries were made with immunoSEQ v3.0 at survey level. Only in-frame clones appear in the TCRdb table, and some are missing; sequencing was by immunoSEQ multiplex PCR. Among about 35,000 clones listed, roughly four fifths were seen once. Here the sequenced sample was unsorted PBMCs, taken 0.3 years after starting antiretroviral therapy. The receptor set was obtained from a man aged 18 to 29 with HIV.

In DNA form, the CDR3 reads TGTGCCAGCATCAACCTCATTCGACTAAGGGGGCAGACTGAAGCTTTCTTT. Amino acid sequence: CASINLIRLRGQTEAFF. The chain recombines TRBV7-9 with TRBJ1-1; 7 bases fit TRBD1. This CDR3 contains 17 residues. The germline gives CDR1 SEHNR, CDR2 FQNEAQ (reference sequence). After removal of 7 bases from V and 5 bases from J, the junction contained 19 bases not matched to a gene.

The CDR3 sequence: CSVELGGEGSYEQYF. As DNA, the CDR3 is TGCAGCGTTGAATTAGGGGGGGAGGGCTCCTACGAGCAGTACTTC. The chain links TRBV29-1 to TRBJ2-7; tentative D call: TRBD2 (7 bases). The CDR3 has 15 residues. CDR1 is SQVTM and CDR2 is ANQGSEA in the germline V gene. Trimming took 2 bases from V and 0 from J, leaving 14 bases between them.

This rearrangement joins TRBV7-9 to TRBJ2-3; 10 nucleotides agree with TRBD2. Germline V gene sequence: CDR1 SEHNR, CDR2 FQNEAQ (reference sequence). This CDR3 is 16 amino acids long. Trimming cost V 3 bases and J 4 bases; bases outside gene matches: 7. CDR3 nucleotides: TGTGCCAGCAGCTTCGGTACTAGCGGGATGTCAGATACGCAGTATTTT. This sequence encodes CASSFGTSGMSDTQYF.

The chain carries TRBV6-5 and TRBJ2-3; 10 nucleotides line up with TRBD2. Per germline, CDR1 MNHEY and CDR2 SVGAGI. Unmatched junction bases numbered 2, after V lost 4 bases and J lost 7 bases. This CDR3 is built from 13 residues. The CDR3 reads CASSSSGGHTQYF. The CDR3 nucleotides read TGTGCCAGCAGTTCTAGCGGGGGCCATACGCAGTATTTT.

The chain combines TRBV12-5 with TRBJ2-2; D is perhaps TRBD2 (6 bases). Trimming shortened V by 2 bases and J by 7 bases, and 17 bases separated the two germline ends. The CDR3 totals 16 residues. Germline CDR1 is LGHNT and CDR2 is FRNRAP. The CDR3 region is CASGLSLTSIHGELFF. The CDR3 DNA follows: TGTGCTAGTGGTTTGTCGCTGACTAGTATACACGGGGAGCTGTTTTTT.

This chain joins TRBV7-2 and TRBJ2-2; 8 positions agree with TRBD1. Germline V gene sequence: CDR1 SGHTA, CDR2 FQGNSA. The V segment lost 5 bases and the J segment 8 bases; nucleotides outside the gene matches: 4. The CDR3 is made up of 13 amino acids. CDR3 in amino acids: CASSTDRAGELFF. The CDR3 DNA reads TGTGCCAGCAGCACGGACAGGGCGGGGGAGCTGTTTTTT.

The genes are TRBV13 and TRBJ1-1; 7 bases are shared with TRBD1. Trimming at V came to 5 bases and at J to 5 bases, leaving 11 bases not matched to a gene. Germline V CDR1 and CDR2: PRHDT, FYEKMQ (reference sequence). This CDR3 spans 15 amino acids. CDR3 in amino acids: CASSPETGIGTEAFF. In DNA form, the CDR3 reads TGTGCCAGCAGCCCTGAGACAGGGATAGGAACTGAAGCTTTCTTT.

This rearrangement joins TRBV5-4 to TRBJ2-2, with 14 bases aligning to TRBD2. The CDR3 has 16 residues. In germline, CDR1 is SGHNT, CDR2 YYREEE (reference sequence). After removal of 3 bases from V and 6 bases from J, the junction contained 4 bases not matched to a gene. The DNA of the CDR3 is TGTGCCAGCAGCTCGGGACTAGCGGGAGTCGCCGGGGAGCTGTTTTTT. It codes for CASSSGLAGVAGELFF.

The chain links TRBV4-1 to TRBJ2-1; 9 bases line up with TRBD2. Germline assignment: CDR1 MGHRA and CDR2 YSYEKL. With V trimmed by 0 bases and J by 4 bases, 4 bases remained unmatched. The CDR3 consists of 16 residues. DNA for the CDR3: TGCGCCAGCAGCCAAGATTTGGCGGGAGGGTACAATGAGCAGTTCTTC. Translation gives CASSQDLAGGYNEQFF.

This clone has more than one count but fewer than ten. This chain uses TRBV5-1 with TRBJ2-2; TRBD2 matches 10 bases. Germline lookup yields CDR1 SGHRS and CDR2 YFSETQ. Trimming cost V 1 base and J 6 bases; bases outside gene matches: 6. The CDR3 covers 16 residues. Here the CDR3 reads CASSLSAGGLSGELFF. CDR3 nucleotide sequence: TGCGCCAGCAGCTTGTCAGCGGGGGGGCTTTCCGGGGAGCTGTTTTTT.

The chain combines TRBV5-1 with TRBJ1-1; D is ambiguous. The CDR3 runs 14 residues. CDR1 is SGHRS and CDR2 is YFSETQ in the germline V gene. Trimming cost V 0 bases and J 3 bases, with 9 bases left between them. The CDR3 DNA reads as TGCGCCAGCAGCTTGGGGAGTATAGACACTGAAGCTTTCTTT. Its protein is CASSLGSIDTEAFF.

J is TRBJ2-1 and V is TRBV9; 8 nucleotides agree with TRBD2. Germline V gives CDR1 SGDLS, CDR2 YYNGEE. The trim removed 7 bases at V and 3 bases at J, leaving 12 bases unmatched. This CDR3 contains 16 residues. CDR3 bases: TGTGCCAGCGCCGGGGGGGCCAGTTCAGGCTACAATGAGCAGTTCTTC. Translation: CASAGGASSGYNEQFF.

The rearrangement joins TRBV4-1 to TRBJ1-5; TRBD1 aligns across 7 bases. V was clipped by 1 base and J by 3 bases; unmatched bases: 9. This CDR3 is 17 amino acids long. Germline-derived CDR1 and CDR2 are MGHRA and YSYEKL. This chain's CDR3 is CASSQAKFGQANQPQHF. For the CDR3, the DNA is TGCGCCAGCAGCCAAGCAAAGTTTGGACAGGCCAATCAGCCCCAGCATTTT.

The rearrangement links TRBV21-1 to TRBJ2-5; the table's D call TRBD2 went unverified against the DNA. TRBV21-1 corresponds to a pseudogene. This CDR3 has 19 residues. The CDR3 region is CASSKVRREDPEIQETQYF. DNA of the CDR3: TGTGCCAGCAGCAAAGTGAGGCGGGAGGACCCTGAGATACAAGAGACCCAGTACTTC.

This chain uses TRBV7-3 with TRBJ2-1, with D unclear. The V gene's germline CDR1 is SGHTA and CDR2 FQGTGA. With 0 bases removed from V and 8 bases from J, the gap between germline ends came to 11 bases. The CDR3 runs to 14 residues. As DNA, the CDR3 is TGTGCCAGCAGCTTAACGGGCTACGAGGATGAGCAGTTCTTC. Protein: CASSLTGYEDEQFF.

This chain links TRBV9 with TRBJ2-7; the D call may be TRBD1 or TRBD2 (5 bases each). Trimming took 0 bases from V and 3 from J, leaving 16 bases between them. This CDR3 region has 16 residues. Germline CDR1 is SGDLS and CDR2 is YYNGEE. The CDR3 DNA reads TGTGCCAGCAGCGTAGTTCCGGGACCACCACACTACGAGCAGTACTTC. Protein product: CASSVVPGPPHYEQYF.

This clone occurred once. The rearrangement joins TRBV2 to TRBJ1-2; a possible D gene is TRBD1 (6 bases). This CDR3 is built from 17 residues. The germline CDR1 and CDR2 sequences are SNHLY and FYNNEI. Trimming removed 6 bases from V and 5 bases from J, with 25 bases in between. The DNA of the CDR3 is TGTGCCAGCAGCGTTCGACAGGTACTGAGGACCGTTTATGGCTACACCTTC. Its translation: CASSVRQVLRTVYGYTF.

The V and J genes are TRBV7-8 and TRBJ2-3; D unresolved. This CDR3 comprises 14 residues. From germline, CDR1 is SGHVS and CDR2 FQNEAQ. Trimming removed 3 bases from V and 2 bases from J, with 9 bases in between. Here the CDR3 DNA reads TGTGCCAGCAGCTTCCAAGGACCCACAGATACGCAGTATTTT. It specifies CASSFQGPTDTQYF.

The rearrangement links TRBV4-2 to TRBJ2-2; TRBD2 matches at 11 bases. Trimming cost V 1 base and J 5 bases; bases outside gene matches: 9. In germline, CDR1 is LGHNA, CDR2 YNFKEQ. The CDR3 totals 18 residues. CDR3 DNA: TGTGCCAGCAGCCAAGTTACTAGCGGGAGCCGAGGAACCGGGGAGCTGTTTTTT. Translated: CASSQVTSGSRGTGELFF.

The rearrangement links TRBV4-3 to TRBJ2-1; 14 nucleotides match TRBD2. Germline V gene data show CDR1 as LGHNA and CDR2 as YSLEER. J gave up 8 bases and V 4 bases, and 4 bases lay outside the gene matches. The length of the CDR3 is 15 residues. The CDR3 sequence is CASSPGTSGRDEQFF. CDR3 nucleotide sequence: TGCGCCAGCAGCCCAGGGACTAGCGGGAGAGATGAGCAGTTCTTC.

The chain combines TRBV7-3 with TRBJ2-3; 10 bases line up with TRBD1. The CDR3 sequence is 16 residues long. The germline V gene has CDR1 SGHTA and CDR2 FQGTGA. The J segment lost 9 bases and the V segment lost 2 bases, leaving 11 bases of the junction unmatched. CDR3 DNA sequence: TGTGCCAGCAGCTTATCAGGGACAGGGGTTGGGAGCACGCAGTATTTT. This gives the protein CASSLSGTGVGSTQYF.

The rearrangement uses TRBV30 and TRBJ1-6; 8 bases agree with TRBD1. Trimming took 2 bases from V and 10 from J; bases not matched to a gene: 13. The CDR3 runs 16 residues. Germline-derived CDR1 and CDR2 are GTSNPN and SVGIG (reference sequence). The CDR3 DNA sequence: TGTGCCTGGAGTTCTTCAGGGGGCGCGGACGACTCACCCCTCCACTTT. Protein product: CAWSSSGGADDSPLHF.